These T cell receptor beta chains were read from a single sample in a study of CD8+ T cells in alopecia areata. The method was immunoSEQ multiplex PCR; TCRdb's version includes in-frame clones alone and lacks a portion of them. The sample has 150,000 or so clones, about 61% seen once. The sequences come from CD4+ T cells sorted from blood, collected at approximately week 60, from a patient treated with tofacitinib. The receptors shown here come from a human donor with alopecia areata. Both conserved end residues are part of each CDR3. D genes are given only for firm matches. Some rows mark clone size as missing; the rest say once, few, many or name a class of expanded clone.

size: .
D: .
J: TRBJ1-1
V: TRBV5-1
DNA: TGCGCCAGCAGCTTGGACGGTTCTAACACTGAAGCTTTCTTT
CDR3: CASSLDGSNTEAFF

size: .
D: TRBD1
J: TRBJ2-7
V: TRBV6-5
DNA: TGTGCCAGCAGTGGAAAGACAGGGGGCGGGCAGTACTTC
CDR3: CASSGKTGGGQYF

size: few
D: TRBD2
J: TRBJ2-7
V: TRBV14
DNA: TGTGCCAGCAGCCAATTTCGGGGGGGCGTCAGGGTGGAGCAGTACTTC
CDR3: CASSQFRGGVRVEQYF

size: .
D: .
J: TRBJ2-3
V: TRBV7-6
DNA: TGTGCCAGCAGCCCCCCGGCCCAAGGTGGGACAGATACGCAGTATTTT
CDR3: CASSPPAQGGTDTQYF

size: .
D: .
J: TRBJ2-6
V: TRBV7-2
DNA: TGTGCCAGCAGCCTCTCCAACTCTGGGGCCAACGTCCTGACTTTC
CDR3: CASSLSNSGANVLTF

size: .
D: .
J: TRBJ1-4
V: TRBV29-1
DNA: TGCAGCGCCACCCGGGACACTGAAAAACTGTTTTTT
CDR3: CSATRDTEKLFF

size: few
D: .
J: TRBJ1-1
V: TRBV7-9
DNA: TGTGCCAGCAGCTTCAGCGGGACGGAAGCTTTCTTT
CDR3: CASSFSGTEAFF

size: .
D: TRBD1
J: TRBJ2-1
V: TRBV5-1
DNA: TGCGCCAGCAGCCTCCACGCCGGGACAGGGGGCTCCAATGAGCAGTTCTTC
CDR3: CASSLHAGTGGSNEQFF

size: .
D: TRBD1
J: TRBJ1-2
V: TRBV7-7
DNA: TGTGCTAGCAGCTTAGCAGGGGGCGAGGGCTACACCTTC
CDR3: CASSLAGGEGYTF

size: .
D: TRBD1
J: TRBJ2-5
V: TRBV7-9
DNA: TGTGCCAGCAGCCCCACCGGGACAGGGGTAGAGACCCAGTACTTC
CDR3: CASSPTGTGVETQYF

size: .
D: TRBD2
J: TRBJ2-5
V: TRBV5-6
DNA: TGTGCCAGCAGCTGGACTAGCGAAGAGACCCAGTACTTC
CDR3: CASSWTSEETQYF

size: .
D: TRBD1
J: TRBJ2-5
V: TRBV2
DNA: TGTGCCAGCAGTGAAAGATCCGGGACAGTCCAAGAGACCCAGTACTTC
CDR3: CASSERSGTVQETQYF

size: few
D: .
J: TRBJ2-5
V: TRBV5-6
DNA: TGTGCCAGCAGCTTAGGTACCGGGACGGCCCAAGAGACCCAGTACTTC
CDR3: CASSLGTGTAQETQYF

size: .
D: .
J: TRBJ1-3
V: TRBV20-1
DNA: TGCAGTGCTAGAGATGGACCGGGACGGTATTTT
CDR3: CSARDGPGRYF